This TCR beta chain stems from a study of cytomegalovirus exposure and HLA in healthy donors. PCR employed 60 Vbeta and 13 Jbeta primers. Per the authors' pipeline: In a later analysis, the count reached about 75 million unique TCR beta chains, with around 11 million shared. Clones were read by immunoSEQ multiplex PCR, and TCRdb kept only the in-frame ones, dropping some. The V and J calls and clone size come from that table; D and trimming were worked out from the DNA. There are roughly 150,000 clones in the sample; around 86% occur only once, and about 4% lies in the top ten. With V trimmed by 7 bases and J by 4 bases, 2 bases remained unmatched. Germline assignment: CDR1 MNHNS and CDR2 SASEGT. CDR3 length equals 15 residues.

Material for sequencing was PBMCs. This TCR was sampled from a man aged 50-59 years in good health and CMV-seropositive. The rearrangement uses TRBV6-1 and TRBJ2-1, with 15 bases matching TRBD2. DNA for the CDR3: TGTGCCAGCAAGGGGACTAGCGGGGGGTACAATGAGCAGTTCTTC. It translates to CASKGTSGGYNEQFF.